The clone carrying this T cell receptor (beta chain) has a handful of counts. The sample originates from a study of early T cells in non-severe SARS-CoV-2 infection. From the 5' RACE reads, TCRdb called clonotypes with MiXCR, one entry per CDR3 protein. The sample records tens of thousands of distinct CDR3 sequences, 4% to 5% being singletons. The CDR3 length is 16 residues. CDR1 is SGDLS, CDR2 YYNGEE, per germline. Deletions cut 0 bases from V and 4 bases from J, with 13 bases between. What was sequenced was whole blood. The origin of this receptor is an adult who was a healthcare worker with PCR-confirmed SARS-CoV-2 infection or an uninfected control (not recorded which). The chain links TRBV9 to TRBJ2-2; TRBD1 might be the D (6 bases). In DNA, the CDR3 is TGTGCCAGCAGCGTAGATCCGGGACATTCCACCGGGGAGCTGTTTTTT. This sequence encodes CASSVDPGHSTGELFF. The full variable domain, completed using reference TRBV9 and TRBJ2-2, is DSGVTQTPKHLITATGQRVTLRCSPRSGDLSVYWYQQSLDQGLQFLIQYYNGEERAKGNILERFSAQQFPDLHSELNLSSLELGDSALYFCASSVDPGHSTGELFFGEGSRLTVL.